This TCR beta chain was recorded in a study of blood T cells in healthy people across ages. The study's findings and limits: Correlation between TCR beta diversity and naive T cell percentage was strong.

Using a J-beta primer mix together with a sample-barcoded 5' primer, a second PCR was run for roughly 6 to 11 cycles. TCRdb recomputed calls from the 5' RACE reads with MiXCR, one row per CDR3 protein. The data show hundreds of thousands of distinct CDR3 sequences, 45% to 70% seen once. In germline, CDR1 is MGHDK, CDR2 SYGVNS. The CDR3 has 15 residues. The V and J ends lost 3 bases and 10 bases, in that order; junction bases with no gene match: 11. This clonotype was observed a few times. As yet, its antigen is unknown. Sample: blood. The V call is TRBV25-1, the J call TRBJ1-5; TRBD1 agrees at 8 bases. The sequence derives from a man aged 35 to 55 in good health. The CDR3 sequence is CASSDRGTGNRPQHF. The DNA for the CDR3 is TGTGCCAGCAGTGACCGAGGGACAGGTAATCGTCCCCAGCATTTT.